The source of this TCR beta chain is a study of blood T cell repertoires in COVID-19. For the study at large: Acute-phase and convalescent COVID-19 samples originated in the United States, Italy and Spain. From T cells, B-cell-depleted T cells, or PBMCs came the material, which was cDNA or gDNA.

Those enrolled in Seattle joined during active infection and were followed longitudinally afterward. Study processing details: Reference gene primers were amplified, and this amplification served to estimate nucleated cell counts. The table came from immunoSEQ multiplex PCR; TCRdb's copy has only in-frame clones and leaves some out. V and J calls and clone size are given by that table; D and trimming were obtained from the DNA. Of about 290,000 clones listed, about 90% are singletons. Trimming removed 4 bases at V and 0 bases at J, with 5 bases between. The CDR3 extends over 13 amino acids. Germline CDR1 reads SGHDN; CDR2 reads FVKESK. This clone occurred once.

This clonotype originated in a woman in her twenties or thirties with COVID-19, enrolled during active disease. Sequenced: peripheral blood. The chain links TRBV14 to TRBJ2-3; D is uncertain. CDR3 DNA: TGTGCCAGCAGCCCCGGGAGCACAGATACGCAGTATTTT. Encoded protein: CASSPGSTDTQYF.